The clone carrying this TCR beta chain was seen repeatedly, ten times or more. This record belongs to a study of T cells in Graves' hyperthyroidism and ophthalmopathy. What was amplified from RNA transcripts were TCR beta CDR3 regions. When the TCR CDR3 underwent first-round RT-PCR, the HTBI primer set was used. MiXCR, run by TCRdb on the multiplex PCR reads, gives a single entry per CDR3 protein. This sample yields roughly 500,000 distinct CDR3 sequences, of which approximately 16% are seen a single time; 25% to 30% belongs to the top ten. It was approximately 9.4 ml of fresh peripheral blood that supplied the PBMCs. Unmatched junction bases numbered 6, after V lost 5 bases and J lost 2 bases. The CDR3 covers 14 residues. Germline CDR1 and CDR2: SEHNR and FQNEAQ (reference sequence).

The receptor comes from a woman in her thirties with Graves' ophthalmopathy. The chain joins TRBV7-9 to TRBJ2-7; 7 bases are shared with TRBD2. Source material: blood. The CDR3 coding sequence is TGTGCCAGCAGCCCAGGGAGGGACCCCTACGAGCAGTACTTC. Residues: CASSPGRDPYEQYF.